This T cell receptor beta chain was documented in a study of T cell responses to AZD1222 COVID-19 vaccine. Study observations and caveats: In a largely white British group with more females than males, clonal diversity was possibly underestimated.

Only in-frame clones appear in the TCRdb table, and some are missing; sequencing was by immunoSEQ multiplex PCR. The table has 150,000 to 200,000 clones, around 90% seen once. In the case of this clone: What it binds is unknown.

Here the sequenced sample was peripheral blood, taken on day 0 of AZD1222 vaccination. This receptor was obtained from an adult in good health.

The DNA for the CDR3 is TGTGCCAGCAGGCCCGTAGGAAGGGGGCCTTATGGGGCCAACGTCCTGACTTTC. This translates into CASRPVGRGPYGANVLTF. The chain has TRBV27 and TRBJ2-6, with 7 bases aligning to TRBD1. The CDR3 has 18 residues. J gave up 3 bases and V 6 bases, and 14 bases lay outside the gene matches. Germline assignment: CDR1 MNHEY and CDR2 SMNVEV (reference sequence).